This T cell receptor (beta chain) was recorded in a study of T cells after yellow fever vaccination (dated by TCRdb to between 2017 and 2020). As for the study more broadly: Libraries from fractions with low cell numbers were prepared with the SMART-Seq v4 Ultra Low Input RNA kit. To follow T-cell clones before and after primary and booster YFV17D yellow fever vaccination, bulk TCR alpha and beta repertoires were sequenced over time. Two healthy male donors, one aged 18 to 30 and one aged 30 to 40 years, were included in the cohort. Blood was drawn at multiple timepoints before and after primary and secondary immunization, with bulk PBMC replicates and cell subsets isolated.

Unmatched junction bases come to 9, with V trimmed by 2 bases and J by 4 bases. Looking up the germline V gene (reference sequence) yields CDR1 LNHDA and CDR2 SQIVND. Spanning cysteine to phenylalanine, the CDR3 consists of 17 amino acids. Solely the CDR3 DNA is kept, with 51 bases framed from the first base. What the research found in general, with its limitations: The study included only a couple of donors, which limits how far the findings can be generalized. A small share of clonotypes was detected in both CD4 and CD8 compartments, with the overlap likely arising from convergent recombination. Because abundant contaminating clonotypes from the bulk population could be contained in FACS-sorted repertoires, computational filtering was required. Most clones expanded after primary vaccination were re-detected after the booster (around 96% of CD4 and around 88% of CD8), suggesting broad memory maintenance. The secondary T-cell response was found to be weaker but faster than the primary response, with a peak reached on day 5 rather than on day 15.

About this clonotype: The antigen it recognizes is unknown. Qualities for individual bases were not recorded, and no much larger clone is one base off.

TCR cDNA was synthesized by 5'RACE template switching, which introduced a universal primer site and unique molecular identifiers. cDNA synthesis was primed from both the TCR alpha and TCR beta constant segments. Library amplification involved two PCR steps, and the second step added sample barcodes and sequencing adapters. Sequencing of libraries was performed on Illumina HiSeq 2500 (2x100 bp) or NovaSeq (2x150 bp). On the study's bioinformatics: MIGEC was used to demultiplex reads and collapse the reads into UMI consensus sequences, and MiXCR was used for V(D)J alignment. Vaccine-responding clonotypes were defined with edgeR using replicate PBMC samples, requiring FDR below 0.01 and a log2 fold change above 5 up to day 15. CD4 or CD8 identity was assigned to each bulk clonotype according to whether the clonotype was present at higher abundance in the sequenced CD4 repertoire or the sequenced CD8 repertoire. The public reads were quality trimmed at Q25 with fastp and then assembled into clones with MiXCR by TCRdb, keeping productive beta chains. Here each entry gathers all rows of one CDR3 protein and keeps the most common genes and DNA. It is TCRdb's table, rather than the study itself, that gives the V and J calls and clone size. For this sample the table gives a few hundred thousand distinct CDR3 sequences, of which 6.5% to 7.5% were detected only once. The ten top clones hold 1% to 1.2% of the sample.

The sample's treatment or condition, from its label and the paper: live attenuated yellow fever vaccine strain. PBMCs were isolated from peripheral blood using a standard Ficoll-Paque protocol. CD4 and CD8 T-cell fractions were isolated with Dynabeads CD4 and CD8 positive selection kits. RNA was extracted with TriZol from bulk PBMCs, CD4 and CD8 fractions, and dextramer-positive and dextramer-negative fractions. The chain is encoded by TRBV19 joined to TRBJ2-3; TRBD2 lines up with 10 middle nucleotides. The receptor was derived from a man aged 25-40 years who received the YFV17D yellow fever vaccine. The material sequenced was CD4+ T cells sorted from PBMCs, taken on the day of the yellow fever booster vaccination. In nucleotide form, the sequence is TGTGCCAGTAGTATAACCAGCGGGAGGGCCGGGGCAGATACGCAGTATTTT. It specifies CASSITSGRAGADTQYF.